The rows below give T cell receptor beta chains drawn from one sample of a study of vaccination and CD4 T cells after COVID-19. TCRdb independently ran MiXCR on the PCR reads; one entry per CDR3 protein. Altogether fewer than 30,000 distinct CDR3 sequences are present, about 60% being singletons, with the ten largest covering approximately 16%. No antigens are known for them. Sequencing was performed on CD4+ T cells from blood, cultured in vitro, taken after SARS-CoV-2 vaccination. These receptors were collected from a human donor who received a COVID-19 vaccine. The CDR3 runs from the conserved cysteine through the conserved F or W. Fields, in order: J gene, V gene, clone size, D gene, CDR3 protein, CDR3 DNA. D genes are given only for firm matches. Rows give clone size only sometimes, using once, few, many, or a class for an expanded clone.

>TRBJ1-1|TRBV7-3|NA|NA
CASSTQGNTEAFF
TGTGCCAGCAGCACCCAGGGGAACACTGAAGCTTTCTTT
>TRBJ2-3|TRBV6-5|NA|TRBD2
CASSYRRGGALTDTQYF
TGTGCCAGCAGTTACCGGCGCGGGGGGGCCCTAACAGATACGCAGTATTTT
>TRBJ1-1|TRBV23-1|NA|TRBD1
CASTPPGQGMNTEAFF
TGCGCCAGCACTCCACCGGGACAGGGGATGAACACTGAAGCTTTCTTT
>TRBJ2-3|TRBV6-2/TRBV6-3|once|NA
CASSDRTSTDTQYF
TGTGCCAGCAGCGACAGGACTAGCACAGATACGCAGTATTTT
>TRBJ2-5|TRBV11-3|NA|TRBD1
CASSLRTGAQETQYF
TGTGCCAGCAGCTTAAGGACAGGCGCTCAAGAGACCCAGTACTTC
>TRBJ1-3|TRBV6-1|NA|NA
CASSPRITGTHSGNTIYF
TGTGCCAGCAGCCCCAGGATTACAGGGACCCACTCTGGAAACACCATATATTTT
>TRBJ2-3|TRBV7-9|few|TRBD1
CASTSYLQGGTDTQYF
TGTGCCAGCACCTCTTATTTACAGGGGGGCACAGATACGCAGTATTTT
>TRBJ2-5|TRBV6-1|NA|TRBD2
CASRTSGAETQYF
TGTGCCAGCAGGACTAGCGGGGCAGAGACCCAGTACTTC
>TRBJ2-7|TRBV12-5|NA|TRBD1
CASGLVPGQAAYEQYF
TGTGCTAGTGGTTTGGTCCCCGGACAGGCCGCCTACGAGCAGTACTTC
>TRBJ1-2|TRBV19|NA|NA
CASKRSEGNYGYTF
TGTGCCAGTAAGAGAAGTGAGGGTAACTATGGCTACACCTTC
>TRBJ1-6|TRBV7-2|few|NA
CASSLVNSPLHF
TGTGCCAGCAGCTTAGTTAATTCACCCCTCCACTTT
>TRBJ2-1|TRBV6-4|NA|TRBD2
CASSEIAGGNEQFF
TGTGCCAGCAGTGAGATAGCGGGGGGGAATGAGCAGTTCTTC
>TRBJ1-5|TRBV28|once|NA
CASSLEWRGEGWQPQHF
TGTGCCAGCAGTTTAGAGTGGCGGGGAGAAGGTTGGCAGCCCCAGCATTTT
>TRBJ2-7|TRBV21-1|NA|NA
CASCGKPSYEQYF
TGTGCCAGCTGTGGGAAGCCCTCCTACGAGCAGTACTTC